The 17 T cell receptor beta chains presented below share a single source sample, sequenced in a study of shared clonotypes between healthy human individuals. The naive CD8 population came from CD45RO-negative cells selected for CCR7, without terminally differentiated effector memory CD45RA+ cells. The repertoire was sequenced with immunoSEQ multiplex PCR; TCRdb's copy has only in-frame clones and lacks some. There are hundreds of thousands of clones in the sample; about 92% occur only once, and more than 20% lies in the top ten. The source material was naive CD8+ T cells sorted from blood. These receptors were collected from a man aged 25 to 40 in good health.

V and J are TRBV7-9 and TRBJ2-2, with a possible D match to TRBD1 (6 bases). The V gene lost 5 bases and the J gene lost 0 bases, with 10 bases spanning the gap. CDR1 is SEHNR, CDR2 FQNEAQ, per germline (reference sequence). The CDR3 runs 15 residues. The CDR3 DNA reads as TGTGCCAGCAGCCCCGGGACAACGAACACCGGGGAGCTGTTTTTT. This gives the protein CASSPGTTNTGELFF.

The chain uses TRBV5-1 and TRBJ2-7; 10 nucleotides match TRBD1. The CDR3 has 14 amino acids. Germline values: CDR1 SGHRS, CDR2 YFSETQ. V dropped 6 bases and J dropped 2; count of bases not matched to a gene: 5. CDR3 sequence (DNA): TGCGCCAGCACCTCCGGGACAGGGGCCTACGAGCAGTACTTC. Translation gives CASTSGTGAYEQYF.

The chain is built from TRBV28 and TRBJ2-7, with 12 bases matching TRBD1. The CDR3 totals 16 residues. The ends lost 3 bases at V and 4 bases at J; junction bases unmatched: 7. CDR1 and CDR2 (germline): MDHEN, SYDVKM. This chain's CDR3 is CASSFRDRGQPYEQYF. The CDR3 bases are TGTGCCAGCAGTTTTCGGGACAGGGGGCAACCTTACGAGCAGTACTTC.

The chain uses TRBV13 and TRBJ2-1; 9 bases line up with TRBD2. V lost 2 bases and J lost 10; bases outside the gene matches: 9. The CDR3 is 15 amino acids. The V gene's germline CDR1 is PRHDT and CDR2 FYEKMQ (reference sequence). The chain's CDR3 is CASSLRLAETREQFF. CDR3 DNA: TGTGCCAGCAGCTTACGACTAGCGGAAACACGGGAGCAGTTCTTC.

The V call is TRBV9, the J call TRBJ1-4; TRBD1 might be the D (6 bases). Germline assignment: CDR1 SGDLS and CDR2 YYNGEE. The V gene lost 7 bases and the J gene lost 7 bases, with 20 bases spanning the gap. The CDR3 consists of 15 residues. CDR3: CASGGGGPATEKLFF. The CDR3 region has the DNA TGTGCCAGCGGGGGAGGGGGGCCCGCAACTGAAAAACTGTTTTTT.

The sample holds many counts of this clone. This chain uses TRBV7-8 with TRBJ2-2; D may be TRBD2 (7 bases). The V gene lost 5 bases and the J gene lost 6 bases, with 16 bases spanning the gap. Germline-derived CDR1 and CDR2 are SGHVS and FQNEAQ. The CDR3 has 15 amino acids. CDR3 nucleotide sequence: TGTGCCAGCAGCCTTGGGGAGGGGGTCGCCGGGGAGCTGTTTTTT. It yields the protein CASSLGEGVAGELFF.

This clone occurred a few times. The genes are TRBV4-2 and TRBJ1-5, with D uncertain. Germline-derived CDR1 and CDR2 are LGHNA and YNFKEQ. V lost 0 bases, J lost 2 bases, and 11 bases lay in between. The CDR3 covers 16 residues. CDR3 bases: TGTGCCAGCAGCCAAGATCGGGGTTACGGCAATCAGCCCCAGCATTTT. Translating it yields CASSQDRGYGNQPQHF.

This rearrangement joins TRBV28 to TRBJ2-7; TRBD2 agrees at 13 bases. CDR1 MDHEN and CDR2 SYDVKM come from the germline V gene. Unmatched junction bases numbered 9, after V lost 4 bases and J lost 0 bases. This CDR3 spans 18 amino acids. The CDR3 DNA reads TGTGCCAGCAGTTCCCCTTCACTAGCGGGAGGGCCCTCCTACGAGCAGTACTTC. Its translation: CASSSPSLAGGPSYEQYF.

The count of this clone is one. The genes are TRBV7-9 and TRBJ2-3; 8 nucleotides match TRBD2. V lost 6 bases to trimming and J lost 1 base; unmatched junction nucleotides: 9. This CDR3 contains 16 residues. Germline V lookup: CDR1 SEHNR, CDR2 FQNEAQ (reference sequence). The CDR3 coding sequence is TGTGCCAGCAGAGACTTGGCGGGAGGTGGCACAGATACGCAGTATTTT. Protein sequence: CASRDLAGGGTDTQYF.

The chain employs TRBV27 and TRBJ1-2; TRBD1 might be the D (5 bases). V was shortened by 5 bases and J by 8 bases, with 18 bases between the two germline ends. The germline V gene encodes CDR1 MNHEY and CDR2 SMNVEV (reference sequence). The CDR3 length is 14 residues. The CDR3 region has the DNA TGTGCCAGCAGTAGCGCCGGGGCGACAAAAGGCTACACCTTC. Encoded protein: CASSSAGATKGYTF.

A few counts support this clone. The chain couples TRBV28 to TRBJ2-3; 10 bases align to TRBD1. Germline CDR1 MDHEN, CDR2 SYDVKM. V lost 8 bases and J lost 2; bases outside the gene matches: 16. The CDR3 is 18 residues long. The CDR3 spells CASVPGEGQGVSTDTQYF. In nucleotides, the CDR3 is TGTGCCAGCGTCCCCGGGGAAGGACAGGGGGTGTCCACAGATACGCAGTATTTT.

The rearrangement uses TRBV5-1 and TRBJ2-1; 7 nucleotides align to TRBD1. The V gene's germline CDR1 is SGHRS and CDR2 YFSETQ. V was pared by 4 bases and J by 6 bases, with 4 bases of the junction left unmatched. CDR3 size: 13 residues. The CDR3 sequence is CASSHRGGNEQFF. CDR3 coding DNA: TGCGCCAGCAGCCACAGGGGCGGCAATGAGCAGTTCTTC.

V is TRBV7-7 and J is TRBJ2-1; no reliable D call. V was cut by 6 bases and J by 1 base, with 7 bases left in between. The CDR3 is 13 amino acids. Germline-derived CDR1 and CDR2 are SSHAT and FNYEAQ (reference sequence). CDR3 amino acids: CASSSTSYNEQFF. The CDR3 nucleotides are TGTGCCAGCAGTTCTACTTCCTACAATGAGCAGTTCTTC.

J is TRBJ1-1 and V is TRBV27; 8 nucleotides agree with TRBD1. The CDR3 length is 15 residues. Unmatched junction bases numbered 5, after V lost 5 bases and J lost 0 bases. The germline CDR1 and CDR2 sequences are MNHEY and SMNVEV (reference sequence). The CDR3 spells CASSVTGGLNTEAFF. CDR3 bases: TGTGCCAGCAGTGTAACAGGGGGGTTGAACACTGAAGCTTTCTTT.

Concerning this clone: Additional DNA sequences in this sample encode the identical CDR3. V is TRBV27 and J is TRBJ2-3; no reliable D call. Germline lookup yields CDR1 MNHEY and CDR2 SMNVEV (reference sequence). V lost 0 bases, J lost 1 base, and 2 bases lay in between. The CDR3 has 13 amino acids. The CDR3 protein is CASSLSGTDTQYF. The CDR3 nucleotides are TGTGCCAGCAGTTTATCAGGCACAGATACGCAGTATTTT.

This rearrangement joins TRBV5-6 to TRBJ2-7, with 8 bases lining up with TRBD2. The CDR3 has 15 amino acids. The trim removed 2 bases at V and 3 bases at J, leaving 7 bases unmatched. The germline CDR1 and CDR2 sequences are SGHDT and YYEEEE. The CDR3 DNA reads TGTGCCAGCAGCTTCCCGGGAGGGCCTTTCTACGAGCAGTACTTC. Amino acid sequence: CASSFPGGPFYEQYF.

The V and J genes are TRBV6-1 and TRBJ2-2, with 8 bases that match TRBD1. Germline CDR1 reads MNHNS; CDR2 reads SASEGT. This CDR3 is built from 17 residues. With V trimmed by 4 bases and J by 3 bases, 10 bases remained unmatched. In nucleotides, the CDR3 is TGTGCCAGCAGTGCTGCCAGGGGGCGCGTATACACCGGGGAGCTGTTTTTT. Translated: CASSAARGRVYTGELFF.